A single sample is the source of the 8 T cell receptor beta chains below, sequenced in a study of T cell responses to AZD1222 COVID-19 vaccine. Measured with immunoSEQ multiplex PCR; TCRdb has only the in-frame clones, and not every one. The top ten hold less than 3% of the sample, which has approximately 200,000 clones, about nine tenths seen once. The sample here was peripheral blood, taken on day 0 of MenACWY control vaccination. The receptors originated from an adult in good health.

The chain employs TRBV27 and TRBJ2-6, with unresolved D. Between the trimmed V and J ends, which lost 5 bases and 2 bases, there was a span of 7 bases. The CDR3 extends over 14 amino acids. Germline values: CDR1 MNHEY, CDR2 SMNVEV (reference sequence). The CDR3 region is CASSIVPGANVLTF. CDR3 DNA: TGTGCCAGCAGTATAGTACCTGGGGCCAACGTCCTGACTTTC.

Here the CDR3 reads CARLGQGPEAFF. Written as DNA, the CDR3 is TGTGCCAGACTGGGACAGGGACCTGAAGCTTTCTTT. The rearrangement joins TRBV2 to TRBJ1-1; 9 bases match TRBD1. V trimming: 9 bases; J trimming: 6 bases; junction bases outside the gene matches: 5. The CDR3 spans 12 residues. Germline V lookup: CDR1 SNHLY, CDR2 FYNNEI.

The chain couples TRBV9 to TRBJ2-4, with 10 bases fitting TRBD1. This CDR3 spans 16 amino acids. CDR1 is SGDLS and CDR2 is YYNGEE in the germline V gene. The V segment lost 4 bases and the J segment 0 bases; nucleotides outside the gene matches: 4. In DNA, the CDR3 is TGTGCCAGCAGCTTTTGGGACAGGGGAGCCAAAAACATTCAGTACTTC. Its translation is CASSFWDRGAKNIQYF.

CDR3 nucleotides: TGTGCCAGCAGCCCAAGTGTCGGGTCTTTATCCTACGAGCAGTACTTC. Amino acids: CASSPSVGSLSYEQYF. This chain connects TRBV11-2 to TRBJ2-7; D is uncertain. Germline V CDR1 and CDR2: SGHAT, FQNNGV. V was shortened by 5 bases and J by 1 base, with 18 bases between the two germline ends. The CDR3 has 16 amino acids.

The gene calls are TRBV7-2 and TRBJ1-3; a possible D gene is TRBD1 (6 bases). Germline V gives CDR1 SGHTA, CDR2 FQGNSA. Trimming pared 2 bases from V and 0 bases from J, leaving 11 bases between. CDR3 length: 16 residues. CDR3 loop: CASSLRQAPSGNTIYF. In DNA, the CDR3 is TGTGCCAGCAGCTTACGACAGGCGCCCTCTGGAAACACCATATATTTT. Drawing the rest from reference TRBV7-2 and TRBJ1-3, the complete variable domain is GAGVSQSPSNKVTEKGKDVELRCDPISGHTALYWYRQSLGQGLEFLIYFQGNSAPDKSGLPSDRFSAERTGGSVSTLTIQRTQQEDSAVYLCASSLRQAPSGNTIYFGEGSWLTVV.

This clone has more than one count but fewer than ten. This chain joins TRBV7-9 and TRBJ2-1, with 9 bases matching TRBD2. In germline, CDR1 is SEHNR, CDR2 FQNEAQ (reference sequence). J gave up 7 bases and V 7 bases, and 8 bases lay outside the gene matches. The CDR3 consists of 14 residues. The CDR3 DNA sequence: TGTGCCAGCAAGGGCGGGGGGGCCTCGAATGAGCAGTTCTTC. It translates to CASKGGGASNEQFF. The whole variable domain, remainder taken from reference TRBV7-9 and TRBJ2-1, is DTGVSQNPRHKITKRGQNVTFRCDPISEHNRLYWYRQTLGQGPEFLTYFQNEAQLEKSRLLSDRFSAERPKGSFSTLEIQRTEQGDSAMYLCASKGGGASNEQFFGPGTRLTVL.

The V call is TRBV11-2, the J call TRBJ1-3; D gene unclear. Looked up from germline, CDR1 is SGHAT and CDR2 is FQNNGV. The CDR3 is 16 amino acids. Trimming stripped 1 base from V and 0 bases from J, with 10 bases between. CDR3 loop: CASSLALARSGNTIYF. CDR3 bases: TGTGCCAGCAGCTTAGCGCTCGCCCGCTCTGGAAACACCATATATTTT. Drawing the rest from reference TRBV11-2 and TRBJ1-3, the complete variable domain is EAGVAQSPRYKIIEKRQSVAFWCNPISGHATLYWYQQILGQGPKLLIQFQNNGVVDDSQLPKDRFSAERLKGVDSTLKIQPAKLEDSAVYLCASSLALARSGNTIYFGEGSWLTVV.

The chain recombines TRBV30 with TRBJ2-3, with 11 positions matching TRBD1. This CDR3 has 15 amino acids. J was trimmed by 5 bases and V by 5 bases; bases with no gene match: 9. Per germline, CDR1 GTSNPN and CDR2 SVGIG (reference sequence). The CDR3 DNA is TGTGCCTGGGGGACCGGGACAGGGGGTGGAGATACGCAGTATTTT. Protein product: CAWGTGTGGGDTQYF.